This TCR beta chain is from a study of blood T cell repertoires in COVID-19. Across the whole study: Sites in the United States, Italy and Spain provided acute and convalescent COVID-19 samples. T cells, B-cell-depleted T cells, or PBMCs provided the cDNA or gDNA that served as material.

The ends lost 7 bases at V and 8 bases at J; junction bases unmatched: 11. CDR1 and CDR2 from the germline V gene are WNHNN and SYGVQD (reference sequence). CDR3 length: 14 residues. Original handling: The assay estimated nucleated cells by amplifying reference gene primers. Only in-frame clones appear in the TCRdb table, and some are missing; sequencing was by immunoSEQ multiplex PCR. D and trimming come from the DNA, and the V and J calls and clone size come from that table. The sample gives about 86,000 clones, approximately 82% of which show up once; approximately 1.2% is in the top ten. This chain links TRBV10-1 with TRBJ2-1, with 7 bases matching TRBD2. The sequence was collected from a woman of 80 years or more with acute or convalescent COVID-19. Source material: peripheral blood. The CDR3 region is CASNGGRRPDEQFF. CDR3 in DNA: TGCGCCAGCAACGGCGGGAGAAGGCCCGATGAGCAGTTCTTC.